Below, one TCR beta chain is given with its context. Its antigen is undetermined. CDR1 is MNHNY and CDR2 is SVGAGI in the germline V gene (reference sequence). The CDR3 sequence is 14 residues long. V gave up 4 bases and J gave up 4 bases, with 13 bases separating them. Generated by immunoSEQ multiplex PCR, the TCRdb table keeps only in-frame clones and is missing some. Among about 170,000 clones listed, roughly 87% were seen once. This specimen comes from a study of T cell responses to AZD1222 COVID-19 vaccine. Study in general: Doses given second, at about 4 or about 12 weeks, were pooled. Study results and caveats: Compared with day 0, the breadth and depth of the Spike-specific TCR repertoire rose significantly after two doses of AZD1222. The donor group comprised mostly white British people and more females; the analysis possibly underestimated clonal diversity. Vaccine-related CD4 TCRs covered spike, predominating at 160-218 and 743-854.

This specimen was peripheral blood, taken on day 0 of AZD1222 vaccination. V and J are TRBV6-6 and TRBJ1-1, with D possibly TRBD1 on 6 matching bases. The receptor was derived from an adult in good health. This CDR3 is CASSFSGDRTEAFF. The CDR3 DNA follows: TGTGCCAGCAGTTTCTCAGGGGATCGCACTGAAGCTTTCTTT.